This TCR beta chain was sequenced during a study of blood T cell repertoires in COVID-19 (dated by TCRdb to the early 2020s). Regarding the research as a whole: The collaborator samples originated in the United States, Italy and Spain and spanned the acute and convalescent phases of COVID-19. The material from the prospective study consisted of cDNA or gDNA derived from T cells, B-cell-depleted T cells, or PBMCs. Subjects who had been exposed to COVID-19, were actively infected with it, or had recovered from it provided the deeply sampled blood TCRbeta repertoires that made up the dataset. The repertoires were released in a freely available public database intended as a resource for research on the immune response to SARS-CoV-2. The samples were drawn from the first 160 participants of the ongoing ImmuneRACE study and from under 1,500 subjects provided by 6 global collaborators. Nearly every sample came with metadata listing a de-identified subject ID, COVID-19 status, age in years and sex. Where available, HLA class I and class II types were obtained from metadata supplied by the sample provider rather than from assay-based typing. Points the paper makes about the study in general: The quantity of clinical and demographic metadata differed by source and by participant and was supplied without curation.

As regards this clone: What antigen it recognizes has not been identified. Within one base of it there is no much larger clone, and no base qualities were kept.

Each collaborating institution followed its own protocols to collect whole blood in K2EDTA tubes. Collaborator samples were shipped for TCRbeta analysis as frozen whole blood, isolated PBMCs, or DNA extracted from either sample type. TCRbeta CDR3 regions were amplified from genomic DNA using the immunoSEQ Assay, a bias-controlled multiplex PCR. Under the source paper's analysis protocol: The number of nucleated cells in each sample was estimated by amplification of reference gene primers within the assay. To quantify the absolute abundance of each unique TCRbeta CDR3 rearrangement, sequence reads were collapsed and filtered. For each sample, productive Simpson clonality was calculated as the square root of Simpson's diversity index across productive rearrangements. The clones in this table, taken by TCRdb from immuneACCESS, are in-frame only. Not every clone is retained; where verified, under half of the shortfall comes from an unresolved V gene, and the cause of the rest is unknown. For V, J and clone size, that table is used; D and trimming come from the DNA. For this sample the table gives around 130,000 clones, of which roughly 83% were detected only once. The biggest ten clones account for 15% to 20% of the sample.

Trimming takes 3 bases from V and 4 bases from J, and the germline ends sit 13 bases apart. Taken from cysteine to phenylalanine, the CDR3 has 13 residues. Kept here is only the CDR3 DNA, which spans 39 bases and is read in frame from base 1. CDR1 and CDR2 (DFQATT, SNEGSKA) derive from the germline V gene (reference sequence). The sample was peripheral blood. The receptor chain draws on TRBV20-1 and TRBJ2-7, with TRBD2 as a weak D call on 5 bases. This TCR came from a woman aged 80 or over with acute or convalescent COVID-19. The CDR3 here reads CSASIASSYEQYF. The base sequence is TGCAGTGCTAGTATAGCGTCATCATACGAGCAGTACTTC.